This TCR beta chain was profiled in a study of CD8+ T cells in alopecia areata. Background on the study: A 6-month period off drug followed tofacitinib, which lasted 6 to 18 months. Study-wide results and limits: Elevated clonality characterized lesional scalp relative to normal scalp, particularly in alopecia totalis/universalis. Alphabeta T cells residing in normal skin are also sequenced in scalp samples.

Trimming took 5 bases from V and 9 from J; bases not matched to a gene: 4. CDR1 and CDR2 from the germline V gene are MDHEN and SYDVKM. There are 13 residues in the CDR3. RNA was extracted and reverse transcribed into cDNA as the sequencing template. TCRdb's copy holds only in-frame clones and misses some; the assay was immunoSEQ multiplex PCR. The sample lists 210,000 or so clones, more than 60% occurring once. Treatment of the sample: oral pan-JAK inhibitor, 5-10 mg twice daily. Details on this clone: Its antigen is currently unknown.

V and J are TRBV28 and TRBJ2-4; 10 bases are shared with TRBD1. Sequenced here: CD4+ T cells sorted from blood, sampled at week 44, from a patient treated with tofacitinib. This TCR was recovered from a human donor with alopecia areata. The CDR3 DNA reads as TGTGCCAGCAGTCCAAGGACAGGGGGCATTCAGTACTTC. Its protein product is CASSPRTGGIQYF.